The entry that follows covers one TCR beta chain sequence. Its cognate antigen is unknown. The sample belongs to a study of cytomegalovirus exposure and HLA in healthy donors. Primers for the PCR totalled 60 Vbeta and 13 Jbeta. The table came from immunoSEQ multiplex PCR; TCRdb's copy has only in-frame clones and leaves some out. Of fewer than 250,000 clones in the sample, around 83% are singletons; the top ten hold 9.5% to 13%. The study's findings and limits: Some highly shared sequence variants likely arose as a pipeline artifact.

CDR3 length equals 15 residues. The germline V gene has CDR1 SGHRS and CDR2 YFSETQ. V was trimmed by 1 base and J by 2 bases, leaving 11 bases between them. The genes are TRBV5-1 and TRBJ2-3; D might be TRBD2 (6 bases). This receptor was identified in a woman between 50 and 59 years old in good health and CMV-seropositive. What was sequenced was PBMCs. CDR3 bases: TGCGCCAGCAGCTTGATCGGGGGAGACACAGATACGCAGTATTTT. Protein: CASSLIGGDTDTQYF.